This TCR beta chain was sequenced for a study of CXCR3-negative and CXCR3-positive naive CD8 T cells. Study-level results: CXCR3-negative naive cells had less hydrophobic TRB CDR3s than did CXCR3-positive naive cells.

Through 5' RACE with UMI labels, the TRB cDNA libraries were prepared. No DNA is given; TCRdb re-called the 5' RACE reads and lists each CDR3 protein once. This sample lists fewer than 80,000 distinct CDR3 sequences; its ten largest clones have 1.5%. With regard to this clonotype: The antigen remains undetermined.

The germline V gene has CDR1 MDHEN and CDR2 SYDVKM. The CDR3 length is 15 residues. This sequence was found in a human donor in good health. Some clones in this sample may be carry-over from other donors' samples. J is TRBJ2-3 and V is TRBV28; TCRdb indicates TRBD1, and absent DNA this call remains unverified. Sequenced sample: naive CXCR3- CD8+ T cells from blood. Regarding subset: CD45RO-CCR7+CD27+CD95- naive CD8+ T cells lacking CXCR3 (TNR3-). The CDR3 reads CASSPGTGNTDTQYF.